Presented here are 18 T cell receptor beta chains from one specimen sequenced in a study of blood T cells in healthy people across ages. For the second PCR, which ran for about 6 to 11 cycles, a sample-barcoded 5' primer and a J-beta primer mix were used. MiXCR, run by TCRdb on the 5' RACE reads, gives a single entry per CDR3 protein. The sample lists hundreds of thousands of distinct CDR3 sequences; under 45% were seen once. Sequenced sample: blood. The receptors come from a man aged 55 to 70 in good health.

This clonotype turned up a few times. The chain links TRBV12-5 to TRBJ2-1, with TRBD1 identical over 9 bases. V trimming: 6 bases; J trimming: 4 bases; junction bases outside the gene matches: 4. Germline values: CDR1 LGHNT, CDR2 FRNRAP. The CDR3 consists of 14 residues. CDR3 in amino acids: CASGPGQGYNEQFF. CDR3 nucleotides: TGTGCTAGTGGGCCGGGACAGGGTTACAATGAGCAGTTCTTC.

The J gene is TRBJ1-4, the V gene TRBV30, with 11 bases fitting TRBD1. This CDR3 comprises 16 residues. From germline, CDR1 is GTSNPN and CDR2 SVGIG (reference sequence). Unmatched junction bases numbered 9, after V lost 2 bases and J lost 7 bases. CDR3 bases: TGTGCCTGGAGTACCGGGACAGGGGGGTTGGGTGAAAAACTGTTTTTT. This codes for CAWSTGTGGLGEKLFF.

This clonotype was found a few times. The chain uses TRBV20-1 and TRBJ2-5; possible D gene TRBD2, 5 bases. The DNA end is a closer match to TRBJ2-7, so the J assignment may be wrong. CDR1 is DFQATT and CDR2 is SNEGSKA in the germline V gene (reference sequence). There are 13 residues in the CDR3. Here the CDR3 reads CSARSGMGYEQYF. The DNA of the CDR3 is TGCAGTGCTAGGTCGGGGATGGGCTACGAGCAGTACTTC.

The gene calls are TRBV6-5 and TRBJ2-1, with D perhaps matching TRBD2 (6 bases). This CDR3 region has 14 residues. Trimming pared 5 bases from V and 9 bases from J, leaving 17 bases between. Germline V gene sequence: CDR1 MNHEY, CDR2 SVGAGI. The CDR3: CASSASGTHSEQFF. The CDR3 DNA sequence: TGTGCCAGCAGTGCGTCCGGGACTCACAGTGAGCAGTTCTTC.

This clonotype appeared a few times. The chain recombines TRBV4-3 with TRBJ1-2; D ambiguous. Germline CDR1 and CDR2: LGHNA and YSLEER. Trimming cost V 1 base and J 6 bases, with 15 bases left between them. This CDR3 contains 15 residues. The CDR3: CASSQARDTFNGYTF. CDR3 nucleotide sequence: TGCGCCAGCAGCCAAGCCCGGGATACGTTCAATGGCTACACCTTC.

The J gene is TRBJ2-3, the V gene TRBV27; no clear D gene. Germline CDR1 and CDR2: MNHEY and SMNVEV (reference sequence). The CDR3 has 14 residues. Trimming took 4 bases from V and 0 from J, leaving 8 bases between them. The CDR3 DNA follows: TGTGCCAGCAGTTCCACCTTAAGCACAGATACGCAGTATTTT. It yields the protein CASSSTLSTDTQYF.

J is TRBJ1-1 and V is TRBV6-5; 8 bases are a match to TRBD1. The germline V gene encodes CDR1 MNHEY and CDR2 SVGAGI. The CDR3 is made up of 13 amino acids. Trimming at V came to 2 bases and at J to 4 bases, leaving 0 bases not matched to a gene. The CDR3 here is CASSYGQGTEAFF. CDR3 bases: TGTGCCAGCAGTTACGGACAGGGCACTGAAGCTTTCTTT.

The chain recombines TRBV30 with TRBJ1-2, with D perhaps matching TRBD1 (6 bases). The germline gives CDR1 GTSNPN, CDR2 SVGIG (reference sequence). Trimming left V 4 bases short and J 2 bases short, with 8 bases between. The CDR3 is made up of 12 amino acids. This CDR3 reads CAWTGQNYGYTF. The CDR3 DNA follows: TGTGCCTGGACGGGACAAAACTATGGCTACACCTTC. The variable domain in full, with the rest retrieved from reference TRBV30 and TRBJ1-2, is SQTIHQWPATLVQPVGSPLSLECTVEGTSNPNLYWYRQAAGRGLQLLFYSVGIGQISSEVPQNLSASRPQDRQFILSSKKLLLSDSGFYLCAWTGQNYGYTFGSGTRLTVV.

This chain joins TRBV4-1 and TRBJ2-7; 7 bases align to TRBD1. Germline assignment: CDR1 MGHRA and CDR2 YSYEKL. This CDR3 is 13 amino acids long. V lost 6 bases, J lost 6 bases, and 8 bases stayed unmatched. The CDR3 spells CASRGQAWGEQYF. The CDR3 DNA follows: TGCGCCAGCAGAGGACAGGCTTGGGGCGAGCAGTACTTC.

The CDR3 reads CASQGGRTGYTDTQYF. CDR3 sequence (DNA): TGTGCCAGCCAAGGGGGTCGGACAGGATACACAGATACGCAGTATTTT. V gene TRBV12-3 or TRBV12-4 combines with J gene TRBJ2-3; 7 bases fit TRBD1. Losses at the gene ends were 8 bases for V and 2 bases for J; bases not matched to a gene: 13. This CDR3 is 16 amino acids long.

With regard to this clonotype: The junction shows a germline mismatch at one end, possibly a read error. This chain uses TRBV11-2 with TRBJ2-7; 7 bases agree with TRBD2. The CDR3 consists of 17 residues. Germline lookup yields CDR1 SGHAT and CDR2 FQNNGV. DNA of the CDR3: TGTGCCAGCACCTTAGCATTAGCGGGTTTCGGTACCTACGAGCAGTACTTC. It encodes CASTLALAGFGTYEQYF.

This clonotype was detected only once. The chain couples TRBV11-2 to TRBJ2-1; 9 nucleotides match TRBD2. Trimming took 1 base from V and 10 from J; bases not matched to a gene: 8. The germline V gene encodes CDR1 SGHAT and CDR2 FQNNGV. The CDR3 totals 15 residues. As DNA, the CDR3 is TGTGCCAGCAGCTTAGGGGCTAGCGGGATTCGGGAGCAGTTCTTC. It is translated as CASSLGASGIREQFF.

This clonotype has only a few counts. V and J are TRBV20-1 and TRBJ1-1, with unresolved D. V lost 6 bases to trimming and J lost 1 base, with 9 bases between them. Germline-derived CDR1 and CDR2 are DFQATT and SNEGSKA (reference sequence). The CDR3 runs 12 residues. Written as DNA, the CDR3 is TGCAGTGCCCCCAAAGGGAACACTGAAGCTTTCTTT. It translates to CSAPKGNTEAFF.

This chain uses TRBV6-6 with TRBJ2-5; 8 nucleotides agree with TRBD2. The CDR3 length is 15 residues. Germline-derived CDR1 and CDR2 are MNHNY and SVGAGI (reference sequence). After removal of 6 bases from V and 4 bases from J, the junction contained 10 bases not matched to a gene. The CDR3 sequence is CASRSPRGGGETQYF. CDR3 DNA: TGTGCCAGCAGATCTCCCCGGGGGGGCGGAGAGACCCAGTACTTC.

This clonotype was seen a few times. V gene TRBV12-3 or TRBV12-4 combines with J gene TRBJ2-5, with 7 bases identical to TRBD2. V dropped 6 bases and J dropped 5; count of bases not matched to a gene: 9. The length of the CDR3 is 14 residues. This chain's CDR3 is CASSRGTNIETQYF. Written as DNA, the CDR3 is TGTGCCAGCAGCCGCGGGACTAATATCGAGACCCAGTACTTC.

The chain is built from TRBV3-1 and TRBJ2-5; D may match TRBD1 or TRBD2 (5 bases each). The CDR3 is 12 amino acids. Germline V CDR1 and CDR2: LGHDT, YNNKEL (reference sequence). Trimming removed 0 bases from V and 11 bases from J, with 10 bases in between. The CDR3 DNA is TGTGCCAGCAGCCAAGATAAGGGGACGCAGTACTTC. Its translation is CASSQDKGTQYF.

This chain joins TRBV9 and TRBJ1-2; 8 positions agree with TRBD1. The CDR3 extends over 15 amino acids. CDR1 SGDLS and CDR2 YYNGEE come from the germline V gene. V gave up 0 bases and J gave up 3 bases; unmatched junction bases: 4. CDR3 protein: CASSVADRGYYGYTF. The CDR3 DNA reads TGTGCCAGCAGCGTAGCTGACAGGGGATACTATGGCTACACCTTC.

The chain carries TRBV11-1 and TRBJ2-5, with D possibly being TRBD1 (5 bases). The J call may be in error: the DNA end matches TRBJ2-7 better. This CDR3 has 14 amino acids. CDR1 is SGHAT, CDR2 FQDESV, per germline (reference sequence). Written as DNA, the CDR3 is TGTGCCAGCAGCTTAGAGACAGTTGTGGGCGAGCAGTACTTC. It specifies CASSLETVVGEQYF.